The 29 T cell receptor beta chains given below trace back to one sample, sequenced in a study of cytomegalovirus exposure and HLA in healthy donors. The primer mix had 60 Vbeta and 13 Jbeta primers. The table came from immunoSEQ multiplex PCR; TCRdb's copy has only in-frame clones and leaves some out. There are roughly 130,000 clones in the sample; over 75% occur only once, and 5.5% to 6% lies in the top ten. The material sequenced was PBMCs. The receptor source for this set is a woman between 35 and 50 years old in good health and CMV-seropositive.

The chain joins TRBV28 to TRBJ2-1; weak D call: TRBD1 (6 bases). Trimming pared 4 bases from V and 10 bases from J, leaving 14 bases between. The CDR3 contains 13 residues. The germline gives CDR1 MDHEN, CDR2 SYDVKM. The CDR3 region is CASSSGVIWEQFF. The CDR3 bases are TGTGCCAGCAGTTCAGGGGTAATTTGGGAGCAGTTCTTC.

The rearrangement uses TRBV7-8 and TRBJ2-7; TRBD1 aligns across 7 bases. The CDR3 covers 14 residues. V shed 5 bases and J 3 bases; nucleotides not matched to a gene: 7. The germline V gene encodes CDR1 SGHVS and CDR2 FQNEAQ. CDR3 nucleotide sequence: TGTGCCAGCAGCCTTGGGGACAGAAACTACGAGCAGTACTTC. Residues: CASSLGDRNYEQYF.

This chain joins TRBV7-3 and TRBJ2-3; a possible D gene is TRBD2 (6 bases). There are 15 residues in the CDR3. CDR1 and CDR2 (germline): SGHTA, FQGTGA. V was trimmed by 5 bases and J by 6 bases, leaving 18 bases between them. CDR3 amino acids: CASSRRGLLGDTQYF. The CDR3 DNA is TGTGCCAGCAGCCGGAGGGGCCTCCTTGGCGATACGCAGTATTTT.

This clone was seen a single time. The rearrangement joins TRBV9 to TRBJ1-1; 8 bases match TRBD1. V trimming: 6 bases; J trimming: 1 base; junction bases outside the gene matches: 14. The CDR3 runs 17 residues. Germline CDR1 SGDLS, CDR2 YYNGEE. CDR3 nucleotide sequence: TGTGCCAGCACCCAGTCAGGGGGCGCCGGGTGGAACACTGAAGCTTTCTTT. Encoded protein: CASTQSGGAGWNTEAFF.

The chain carries TRBV7-9 and TRBJ1-1; D remains unclear. Trimming removed 5 bases at V and 7 bases at J, with 11 bases between. CDR1 and CDR2 (germline): SEHNR, FQNEAQ (reference sequence). This CDR3 is built from 12 residues. The CDR3 loop reads CASSRVEGEAFF. CDR3 in DNA: TGTGCCAGCAGCAGGGTTGAGGGTGAAGCTTTCTTT.

The chain is built from TRBV7-9 and TRBJ2-1, with 7 bases that match TRBD2. V lost 5 bases, J lost 4 bases, and 17 bases stayed unmatched. CDR3 length: 18 residues. Germline V gives CDR1 SEHNR, CDR2 FQNEAQ (reference sequence). CDR3 sequence (DNA): TGTGCCAGCAGCGCAACCCCATTAACTAGCGAATATTACAATGAGCAGTTCTTC. Translating gives CASSATPLTSEYYNEQFF.

The rearrangement joins TRBV14 to TRBJ2-7; maybe TRBD1 (6 bases). The CDR3 length is 11 residues. The germline V gene encodes CDR1 SGHDN and CDR2 FVKESK. V gave up 1 base and J gave up 13 bases, with 11 bases separating them. The CDR3 DNA reads TGTGCCAGCAGCCAAGGGGGGCGGCTCTACTTC. Translating gives CASSQGGRLYF.

V gene TRBV9 combines with J gene TRBJ2-7; 14 bases fit TRBD2. CDR1 is SGDLS, CDR2 YYNGEE, per germline. Trimming removed 0 bases from V and 6 bases from J; junction bases left unmatched: 8. CDR3 length: 17 amino acids. CDR3 residues: CASSVEGGGLAGVEQYF. In nucleotides, the CDR3 is TGTGCCAGCAGCGTAGAGGGAGGGGGACTAGCGGGAGTCGAGCAGTACTTC.

The chain combines TRBV4-1 with TRBJ2-2, with D tentatively TRBD2 (6 bases). The CDR3 consists of 13 residues. Between the trimmed V and J ends, which lost 3 bases and 7 bases, there was a span of 9 bases. Germline-derived CDR1 and CDR2 are MGHRA and YSYEKL. The CDR3 spells CASSQPGGGELFF. In DNA, the CDR3 is TGCGCCAGCAGCCAGCCCGGGGGCGGGGAGCTGTTTTTT.

V and J are TRBV5-6 and TRBJ2-7; 8 nucleotides line up with TRBD2. The germline CDR1 and CDR2 sequences are SGHDT and YYEEEE. V was pared by 1 base and J by 7 bases, with 10 bases of the junction left unmatched. The CDR3 is 15 amino acids. The DNA of the CDR3 is TGTGCCAGCAGCTTGTTAACGGGAGGGCCAAGGGAGCAGTACTTC. It translates to CASSLLTGGPREQYF.

J is TRBJ2-1 and V is TRBV27; 9 bases map to TRBD2. Per the germline V gene, CDR1 is MNHEY and CDR2 is SMNVEV (reference sequence). The CDR3 contains 15 residues. After removal of 6 bases from V and 6 bases from J, the junction contained 9 bases not matched to a gene. CDR3 in amino acids: CASSKGTSWVNEQFF. The CDR3 DNA is TGTGCCAGCAGCAAAGGGACTAGCTGGGTCAATGAGCAGTTCTTC.

This clone appeared a single time. The V gene is TRBV15, the J gene TRBJ1-2; D perhaps matches TRBD1 (5 bases). Looked up from germline, CDR1 is LNHNV and CDR2 is YYDKDF (reference sequence). The ends were cut back, 9 bases at V and 4 bases at J, with 9 bases in the middle. The CDR3 covers 11 residues. The CDR3 spells CATQGSYGYTF. The DNA for the CDR3 is TGTGCCACGCAGGGTTCCTATGGCTACACCTTC.

This clone was detected only a few times. The chain employs TRBV19 and TRBJ1-2; TRBD1 matches 9 bases. Germline V lookup: CDR1 LNHDA, CDR2 SQIVND (reference sequence). Losses at the gene ends were 6 bases for V and 0 bases for J; bases not matched to a gene: 14. The CDR3 loop spans 18 amino acids. The CDR3: CASRATGGGKSANYGYTF. CDR3 nucleotides: TGTGCCAGTAGAGCTACAGGGGGCGGAAAAAGTGCTAACTATGGCTACACCTTC.

V is TRBV5-1 and J is TRBJ2-5; possible D gene TRBD1, 6 bases. Per the germline V gene, CDR1 is SGHRS and CDR2 is YFSETQ. This CDR3 region has 16 residues. Trimming removed 4 bases from V and 1 base from J, with 17 bases in between. CDR3 sequence reads: CASSLSGAGVQETQYF. The CDR3 region has the DNA TGCGCCAGCAGCCTTTCCGGGGCAGGGGTCCAAGAGACCCAGTACTTC.

The chain employs TRBV7-2 and TRBJ2-1; no firm D call. CDR1 is SGHTA and CDR2 is FQGNSA in the germline V gene. The CDR3 is 13 residues long. The V end was cut by 5 bases, the J end by 3 bases, with 8 bases between. CDR3 nucleotides: TGTGCCAGCAGCCTACTTATCTACAATGAGCAGTTCTTC. Translation: CASSLLIYNEQFF.

The J gene is TRBJ2-5, the V gene TRBV30, with D tentatively TRBD1 (6 bases). Germline V gene data show CDR1 as GTSNPN and CDR2 as SVGIG (reference sequence). V gave up 3 bases and J gave up 7 bases, with 15 bases separating them. CDR3 length: 13 amino acids. As DNA, the CDR3 is TGTGCCTGGAGCAACTCAGGGGTCGGGACCCAGTACTTC. Its translation: CAWSNSGVGTQYF.

The V gene is TRBV6-4, the J gene TRBJ2-3, with 7 positions matching TRBD2. The CDR3 runs to 14 residues. In germline, CDR1 is MRHNA, CDR2 SNTAGT. With 4 bases clipped from V and 2 bases from J, the junction kept 3 bases outside the gene matches. The CDR3: CASSVGLDTDTQYF. The DNA of the CDR3 is TGTGCCAGCAGTGTAGGACTAGACACAGATACGCAGTATTTT.

The gene calls are TRBV5-5 and TRBJ1-6; 8 bases map to TRBD1. The length of the CDR3 is 14 residues. V lost 4 bases to trimming and J lost 7 bases; unmatched junction nucleotides: 4. Germline lookup yields CDR1 SGHKS and CDR2 YYEKEE (reference sequence). Here the CDR3 DNA reads TGTGCCAGCAGCAGAGGACAGGGAAATTCACCCCTCCACTTT. Its translation is CASSRGQGNSPLHF.

The genes are TRBV11-2 and TRBJ1-4, with 9 nucleotides matching TRBD1. The V and J ends lost 5 bases and 7 bases, in that order; junction bases with no gene match: 5. The CDR3 contains 14 residues. Germline loops: CDR1 SGHAT, CDR2 FQNNGV. CDR3 nucleotide sequence: TGTGCCAGCAGCCCCGGACAGGGGAGTGAAAAACTGTTTTTT. Its protein is CASSPGQGSEKLFF.

V gene TRBV6-5 combines with J gene TRBJ1-1, with 7 positions matching TRBD1. This CDR3 is 15 amino acids long. V lost 2 bases to trimming and J lost 5 bases; unmatched junction nucleotides: 8. Germline CDR1 MNHEY, CDR2 SVGAGI. The CDR3 protein is CASSYGPTGVTEAFF. The CDR3, as DNA: TGTGCCAGCAGTTACGGACCCACAGGGGTGACTGAAGCTTTCTTT.

This rearrangement joins TRBV2 to TRBJ1-5, with D possibly matching TRBD1 (5 bases). CDR3 length: 15 amino acids. Germline V gene data show CDR1 as SNHLY and CDR2 as FYNNEI. Trimming removed 6 bases from V and 0 bases from J, with 12 bases in between. DNA for the CDR3: TGTGCCAGCAGAGGCCAAGGGGTTAGCAATCAGCCCCAGCATTTT. As protein: CASRGQGVSNQPQHF. Full variable domain (outside the CDR3, taken from reference TRBV2 and TRBJ1-5): EPEVTQTPSHQVTQMGQEVILRCVPISNHLYFYWYRQILGQKVEFLVSFYNNEISEKSEIFDDQFSVERPDGSNFTLKIRSTKLEDSAMYFCASRGQGVSNQPQHFGDGTRLSIL.

The chain couples TRBV19 to TRBJ2-1; 8 bases fit TRBD2. The germline V gene encodes CDR1 LNHDA and CDR2 SQIVND (reference sequence). Trimming cost V 8 bases and J 5 bases; bases outside gene matches: 8. This CDR3 spans 14 amino acids. Here the CDR3 reads CASRRSGGNNEQFF. The CDR3 DNA sequence: TGTGCCAGTCGACGAAGCGGGGGAAACAATGAGCAGTTCTTC.

V usage is TRBV19 and J usage is TRBJ2-1; D remains ambiguous. V was clipped by 7 bases and J by 5 bases, with 9 bases between them. The CDR3 has 12 residues. Germline CDR1 LNHDA, CDR2 SQIVND (reference sequence). Here the CDR3 DNA reads TGTGCCAGTACTCTAGGAGACAATGAGCAGTTCTTC. Translated: CASTLGDNEQFF.

CDR3 sequence reads: CASSRGGGTEAFF. The DNA of the CDR3 is TGTGCCAGCAGCCGTGGGGGGGGCACTGAAGCTTTCTTT. The V and J genes are TRBV11-3 and TRBJ1-1; D may be TRBD1 (5 bases). V lost 5 bases and J 4 bases, leaving 11 bases between the germline ends. Germline CDR1 is SGHNT and CDR2 is YENEEA. CDR3 length equals 13 residues.

A note on this clone: Other DNA sequences in the same sample also yield this CDR3. The gene calls are TRBV6-1 and TRBJ2-7; no clear D. Germline V gene sequence: CDR1 MNHNS, CDR2 SASEGT. Between the trimmed V and J ends, which lost 6 bases and 3 bases, there was a span of 6 bases. The CDR3 runs to 11 residues. The CDR3 DNA is TGTGCCAGCAGCGAGATCTACGAGCAGTACTTC. Encoded protein: CASSEIYEQYF.

The chain uses TRBV5-4 and TRBJ2-7, with TRBD2 as a possible D gene (7 bases). This CDR3 spans 14 amino acids. V was trimmed by 4 bases and J by 2 bases, leaving 13 bases between them. Germline CDR1 SGHNT, CDR2 YYREEE (reference sequence). CDR3 sequence (DNA): TGTGCCAGCAGCACTAGGGGGGGGACCTACGAGCAGTACTTC. It is translated as CASSTRGGTYEQYF.

The rearrangement links TRBV28 to TRBJ1-5; D might be TRBD1 (6 bases). The V end lost 3 bases, the J end lost 5 bases, and 20 bases lay between the germline ends. CDR1 is MDHEN and CDR2 is SYDVKM in the germline V gene. This CDR3 comprises 17 residues. DNA for the CDR3: TGTGCCAGCAGTTTGGGCAGGGGAGTACTGAATCATCAGCCCCAGCATTTT. This gives the protein CASSLGRGVLNHQPQHF.

The chain employs TRBV7-3 and TRBJ2-2; 8 nucleotides line up with TRBD2. The germline V gene has CDR1 SGHTA and CDR2 FQGTGA. After removal of 1 base from V and 5 bases from J, the junction contained 12 bases not matched to a gene. The CDR3 runs 18 residues. This chain's CDR3 is CASSLMASGLGTTGELFF. The CDR3 nucleotides are TGTGCCAGCAGCTTAATGGCTAGCGGGCTCGGAACAACCGGGGAGCTGTTTTTT.

This clone was observed a few times. This sequence joins TRBV2 and TRBJ1-2; TRBD1 matches at 9 bases. Germline CDR1 SNHLY, CDR2 FYNNEI. V trimming: 4 bases; J trimming: 0 bases; junction bases outside the gene matches: 9. The length of the CDR3 is 17 residues. CDR3 nucleotides: TGTGCCAGCAGTGTACCCGGGACAGGGAATCCTAACTATGGCTACACCTTC. It translates to CASSVPGTGNPNYGYTF.